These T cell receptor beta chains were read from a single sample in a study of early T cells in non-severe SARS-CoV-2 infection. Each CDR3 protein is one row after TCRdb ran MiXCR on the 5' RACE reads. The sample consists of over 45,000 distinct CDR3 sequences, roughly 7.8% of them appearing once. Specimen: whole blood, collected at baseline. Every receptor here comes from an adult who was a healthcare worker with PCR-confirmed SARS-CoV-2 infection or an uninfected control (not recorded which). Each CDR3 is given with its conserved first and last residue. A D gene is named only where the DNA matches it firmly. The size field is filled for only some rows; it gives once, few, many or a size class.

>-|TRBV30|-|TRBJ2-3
CAWRDSQGGTQYF
TGTGCCTGGAGGGACTCCCAGGGGGGTACGCAGTATTTT
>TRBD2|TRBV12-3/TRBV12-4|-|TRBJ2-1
CASSPALTSAEQFF
TGTGCCAGCAGTCCGGCCCTCACTAGCGCAGAGCAGTTCTTC
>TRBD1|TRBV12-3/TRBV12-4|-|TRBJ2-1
CASSLDWDRVEQFF
TGTGCCAGCAGTTTAGATTGGGACAGGGTTGAGCAGTTCTTC
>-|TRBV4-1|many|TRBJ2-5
CASSQGVGRETQYF
TGCGCCAGCAGCCAAGGGGTTGGCCGAGAGACCCAGTACTTC
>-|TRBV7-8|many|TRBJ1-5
CASKLMSSGDQPQHF
TGTGCCAGCAAGCTTATGTCCTCAGGGGATCAGCCCCAGCATTTT
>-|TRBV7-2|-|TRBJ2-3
CASSGSVDRADTQYF
TGTGCCAGCAGTGGTAGCGTGGACCGTGCAGATACGCAGTATTTT
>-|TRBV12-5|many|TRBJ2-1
CASGTGRMDNEQFF
TGTGCTAGTGGGACAGGGAGGATGGACAATGAGCAGTTCTTC
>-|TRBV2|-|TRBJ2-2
CASRDFANTGELFF
TGTGCCAGCAGAGATTTCGCGAACACCGGGGAGCTGTTTTTT
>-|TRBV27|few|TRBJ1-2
CASSYGRGNYGYTF
TGTGCCAGCAGTTACGGGAGGGGCAACTATGGCTACACCTTC
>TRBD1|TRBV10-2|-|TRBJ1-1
CASSVGTVEAFF
TGCGCCAGCAGTGTGGGGACAGTTGAAGCTTTCTTT
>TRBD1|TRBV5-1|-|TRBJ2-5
CASSPLDRGGETQYF
TGCGCCAGCAGCCCCTTGGACAGGGGGGGAGAGACCCAGTACTTC
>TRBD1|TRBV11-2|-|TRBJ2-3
CASSQTGTAITDTQYF
TGTGCCAGCAGCCAGACAGGGACGGCAATAACAGATACGCAGTATTTT
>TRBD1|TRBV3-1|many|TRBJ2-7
CASSPGQARSYEQYF
TGTGCCAGCAGTCCCGGACAGGCCCGTTCCTACGAGCAGTACTTC
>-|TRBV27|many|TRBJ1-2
CASSFVGTLYGYTF
TGTGCCAGCAGTTTTGTGGGGACCCTCTATGGCTACACCTTC
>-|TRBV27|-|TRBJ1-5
CASRSYGNQPQHF
TGTGCCAGCAGGTCCTATGGCAATCAGCCCCAGCATTTT
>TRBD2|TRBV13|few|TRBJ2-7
CASTSARLAGEDEQYF
TGTGCCAGCACCTCCGCCCGACTAGCGGGAGAGGACGAGCAGTACTTC
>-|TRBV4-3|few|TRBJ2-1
CASSQDSGNEQFF
TGCGCCAGCAGCCAAGATAGTGGCAATGAGCAGTTCTTC
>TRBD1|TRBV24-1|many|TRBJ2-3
CATSLRPFSGQGLDTQYF
TGTGCCACCAGTTTGAGGCCGTTTTCGGGACAGGGGTTAGATACGCAGTATTTT
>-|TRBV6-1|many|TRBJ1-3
CASSVSVRSGNTIYF
TGTGCCAGCAGTGTCAGCGTCCGCTCTGGAAACACCATATATTTT
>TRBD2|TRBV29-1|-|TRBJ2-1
CSVRTALSGSLSYNEQFF
TGCAGCGTCAGAACAGCCTTGAGCGGGAGCCTGTCCTACAATGAGCAGTTCTTC
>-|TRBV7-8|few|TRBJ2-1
CASSLGTAVYNEQFF
TGTGCCAGCAGCTTAGGGACTGCAGTCTACAATGAGCAGTTCTTC
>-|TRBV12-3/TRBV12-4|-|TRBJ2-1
CASSRTMSTYNEQFF
TGTGCCAGCAGTCGTACTATGAGTACTTACAATGAGCAGTTCTTC
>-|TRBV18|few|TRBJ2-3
CASSRLPTDTQYF
TGTGCCAGCTCACGTCTTCCCACAGATACGCAGTATTTT